The clone carrying this T cell receptor (beta chain) was recorded once. V was cut by 3 bases and J by 11 bases, with 13 bases left in between. This CDR3 is built from 12 residues. These data come from a study of blood T cell repertoires in COVID-19. Whole-study context: COVID-19 samples collected from the United States, Italy and Spain covered acute and convalescent phases. Nucleic acid was either cDNA or gDNA, and it came from T cells, B-cell-depleted T cells, or PBMCs.

In the original analysis: Amplification of reference gene primers provided the estimated nucleated cell counts. Here immunoSEQ multiplex PCR was the method, and the copy in TCRdb shows in-frame clones only, minus some. The D gene and trimming were derived from the DNA, and the V and J assignments and clone size from that table. The sample lists 85,000 to 95,000 clones, roughly 87% occurring once. The V gene is TRBV12-3 or TRBV12-4, the J gene TRBJ1-1, with D perhaps matching TRBD1 (5 bases). The TCR originated in a woman at least 80 years old with acute or convalescent COVID-19. The source material was peripheral blood. CDR3 nucleotides: TGTGCCAGCAGTTTCGGGACTCACGTGGCTTTCTTT. This sequence encodes CASSFGTHVAFF.